This TCR beta chain was identified during a study of shared clonotypes between healthy human individuals. Study-level background: A couple of female and a few male donors aged 18 to 49 were enrolled.

Study-wide findings and caveats: The generation probabilities recorded for non-shared clonotypes fell below those of clonotypes shared by all four donors.

Germline V CDR1 and CDR2: SGHRS, YFSETQ. V was trimmed by 0 bases and J by 3 bases, leaving 27 bases between them. The CDR3 spans 20 residues. This clone was seen a handful of times. Its specificity is not known. Libraries were prepared by immunoSEQ multiplex PCR; TCRdb keeps only in-frame clonotypes and omits some of them. The table lists roughly 720,000 clones, about 90% of them singletons. Sequences were obtained from memory CD8+ T cells from PBMCs. The subset was: CD45RO+ cells pooled with CCR7-negative TemRA cells. J is TRBJ1-1 and V is TRBV5-1, with a weak D call TRBD1 (6 bases). The clonotype was recovered from a man aged 18 to 29 in good health. Some clones in this sample may be carry-over from other donors' samples. CDR3 DNA sequence: TGCGCCAGCAGCTTGGCCTTGGTAAAGGACACAGGGTTGATGGACACTGAAGCTTTCTTT. Amino acids: CASSLALVKDTGLMDTEAFF.